These 6 T cell receptor beta chains came from one sample sequenced in a study of early T cells in non-severe SARS-CoV-2 infection. Each CDR3 protein gets one entry after TCRdb re-called the 5' RACE reads with MiXCR. This table has fewer than 45,000 distinct CDR3 sequences, roughly 9.9% appearing once. Sequenced sample: whole blood. Receptors originate from an adult who was a healthcare worker with PCR-confirmed SARS-CoV-2 infection or an uninfected control (not recorded which).

The V gene is TRBV29-1, the J gene TRBJ1-2; D is unclear. V was shortened by 6 bases and J by 8 bases, with 7 bases between the two germline ends. CDR3 size: 9 residues. Germline-derived CDR1 and CDR2 are SQVTM and ANQGSEA. Here the CDR3 DNA reads TGCAGCGTGCCGTCCGGCTACACCTTC. Amino acids: CSVPSGYTF.

This chain uses TRBV19 with TRBJ2-1, with D possibly TRBD2 on 7 matching bases. Trimming left V 11 bases short and J 8 bases short, with 16 bases between. There are 12 residues in the CDR3. Germline assignment: CDR1 LNHDA and CDR2 SQIVND (reference sequence). CDR3: CAGRGGLHEQFF. DNA for the CDR3: TGTGCCGGAAGGGGGGGGCTTCATGAGCAGTTCTTC.

This clonotype was recorded many times. The gene calls are TRBV5-1 and TRBJ1-1; 9 nucleotides line up with TRBD1. Germline lookup yields CDR1 SGHRS and CDR2 YFSETQ. This CDR3 region has 16 residues. The trim removed 0 bases at V and 5 bases at J, leaving 8 bases unmatched. Here the CDR3 DNA reads TGCGCCAGCAGCTTGGTACTTACAGGGGGCAAGACTGAAGCTTTCTTT. Its protein is CASSLVLTGGKTEAFF.

This clonotype showed up many times. The chain is built from TRBV20-1 and TRBJ1-1; D gene ambiguous. Trimming shortened V by 4 bases and J by 4 bases, and 13 bases separated the two germline ends. The CDR3 has 13 amino acids. Germline V gives CDR1 DFQATT, CDR2 SNEGSKA (reference sequence). CDR3 bases: TGCAGTGCTACCCCGGGTCCCTCCACTGAAGCTTTCTTT. As protein: CSATPGPSTEAFF.

At least ten counts were recorded for this clonotype. The CDR3 coding sequence is TGCAGCGCCACCGGCGCAGGGGGCGCCTGGGCTTTCTTT. Amino acids: CSATGAGGAWAFF. This chain joins TRBV29-1 and TRBJ1-1; 8 nucleotides match TRBD1. The junction had 15 bases not matched to a gene; V was cut back by 7 bases and J by 11 bases. CDR3 length: 13 amino acids. Germline CDR1 SQVTM, CDR2 ANQGSEA.

This clonotype was detected only a few times. The genes are TRBV6-2 or TRBV6-3 and TRBJ1-4; D remains ambiguous. From germline, CDR1 is MNHEY and CDR2 SVGEGT. CDR3 length: 15 residues. Trimming took 2 bases from V and 3 from J, leaving 10 bases between them. The CDR3 DNA sequence: TGTGCCAGCAGTTACCTCCGAGACTCTAATGAAAAACTGTTTTTT. It codes for CASSYLRDSNEKLFF.